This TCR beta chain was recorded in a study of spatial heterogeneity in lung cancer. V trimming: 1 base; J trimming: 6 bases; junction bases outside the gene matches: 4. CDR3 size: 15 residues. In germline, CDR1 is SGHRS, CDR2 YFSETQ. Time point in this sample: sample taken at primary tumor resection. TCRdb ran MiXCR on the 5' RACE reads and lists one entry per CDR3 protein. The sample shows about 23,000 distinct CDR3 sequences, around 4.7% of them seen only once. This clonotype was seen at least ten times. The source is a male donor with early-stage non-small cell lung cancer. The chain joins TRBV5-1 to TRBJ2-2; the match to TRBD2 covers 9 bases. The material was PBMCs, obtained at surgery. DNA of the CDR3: TGCGCCAGCAGCTTGTCTAGCGGGATTGCCGGGGAGCTGTTTTTT. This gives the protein CASSLSSGIAGELFF.